The 8 T cell receptor beta chains given below trace back to one sample, sequenced in a study of blood T cell repertoires in COVID-19. Sequencing was performed with immunoSEQ multiplex PCR; in TCRdb, only in-frame clones are kept and a portion is missing. The sample yields tens of thousands of clones, roughly 87% seen once. Sequencing used peripheral blood. The receptor source for this set is a middle-aged man with active COVID-19.

The chain has TRBV2 and TRBJ2-3; 7 bases are a match to TRBD2. V gave up 7 bases and J gave up 5 bases; unmatched junction bases: 15. Per germline, CDR1 SNHLY and CDR2 FYNNEI. The CDR3 runs 16 residues. The CDR3 DNA follows: TGTGCCAGCACTTTCGCGAGGCGGGAGAGGGAAGATACGCAGTATTTT. This gives the protein CASTFARREREDTQYF.

This clone was picked up one time. V gene TRBV18 combines with J gene TRBJ2-5; the match to TRBD1 covers 7 bases. The CDR3 is 14 residues long. Germline V gives CDR1 KGHSH, CDR2 LQKENI. V lost 3 bases, J lost 1 base, and 2 bases stayed unmatched. The CDR3 region is CASSPDRVQETQYF. Here the CDR3 DNA reads TGTGCCAGCTCACCCGACAGGGTCCAAGAGACCCAGTACTTC.

CDR3 bases: TGCGCCAGCAGCTGGGGTCGGACAGGGGGCGGCTACACCTTC. It is translated as CASSWGRTGGGYTF. The V call is TRBV5-1, the J call TRBJ1-2; TRBD1 matches at 11 bases. CDR1 SGHRS and CDR2 YFSETQ come from the germline V gene. The CDR3 consists of 14 residues. After removal of 3 bases from V and 8 bases from J, the junction contained 6 bases not matched to a gene.

This sequence joins TRBV19 and TRBJ2-1, with 7 positions matching TRBD2. Germline V gene sequence: CDR1 LNHDA, CDR2 SQIVND (reference sequence). The junction had 13 bases not matched to a gene; V was cut back by 9 bases and J by 8 bases. The CDR3 contains 14 residues. DNA for the CDR3: TGTGCCAGCGGGGTTTGGGGGGGAAGCGATGAGCAGTTCTTC. Protein product: CASGVWGGSDEQFF.

The genes are TRBV5-1 and TRBJ2-7, with D maybe TRBD2 (7 bases). The V end lost 7 bases, the J end lost 3 bases, and 17 bases lay between the germline ends. The CDR3 extends over 14 amino acids. CDR1 and CDR2 (germline): SGHRS, YFSETQ. DNA of the CDR3: TGCGCCAGCTCAGAGGGGGGGCAGGTCTACGAGCAGTACGTC. Translation: CASSEGGQVYEQYV.

The chain employs TRBV3-1 (or the pseudogene TRBV3-2) and TRBJ2-5, with 11 bases fitting TRBD2. Germline CDR1 and CDR2: LGHDT and YNNKEL (reference sequence). The CDR3 spans 15 residues. V gave up 6 bases and J gave up 5 bases; unmatched junction bases: 8. In DNA, the CDR3 is TGTGCCAGCAGGACTAGCGGGATTCTCCAGGAGACCCAGTACTTC. Translated, it gives CASRTSGILQETQYF.

This clone came up once. V is TRBV11-2 and J is TRBJ2-1; D is unresolved. There are 16 residues in the CDR3. From germline, CDR1 is SGHAT and CDR2 FQNNGV. Deletions cut 6 bases from V and 2 bases from J, with 17 bases between. The CDR3 is CASRDSILAAYNEQFF. CDR3 nucleotide sequence: TGTGCCAGCAGAGATAGCATCCTTGCAGCCTACAATGAGCAGTTCTTC.

The genes are TRBV6-5 and TRBJ2-1; 7 bases match TRBD2. After removal of 6 bases from V and 5 bases from J, the junction contained 10 bases not matched to a gene. In germline, CDR1 is MNHEY, CDR2 SVGAGI. The CDR3 contains 15 residues. In DNA form, the CDR3 reads TGTGCCAGCAGAAGGGAGGGAGGGCCTAACAATGAGCAGTTCTTC. It is translated as CASRREGGPNNEQFF.